This T cell receptor beta chain was identified during a study of T cell repertoires in cytomegalovirus infection. Study-wide context: It can be stated that public TCR beta signatures indicated CMV infection as well as a matching HLA type.

This clonotype was detected many times. The germline gives CDR1 SGHVS, CDR2 FNYEAQ. V gave up 0 bases and J gave up 1 base, with 16 bases separating them. CDR3 length: 17 residues. MiXCR, applied by TCRdb to the reads, yields one record per CDR3 protein. Counted here are about 210,000 distinct CDR3 sequences, about 5.9% occurring once; the ten biggest clones make up more than 5.5%. This TCR was sampled from a human donor in good health (CMV status not recorded). Some clones in this sample may be carry-over from other donors' samples. The chain is built from TRBV7-6 and TRBJ2-7; D is ambiguous. Sequencing was carried out using PBMCs. As DNA, the CDR3 is TGTGCCAGCAGCTTAGCGGCAGGACCACCCGCTTCCTACGAGCAGTACTTC. Its translation: CASSLAAGPPASYEQYF.